This TCR beta chain stems from a study of cytomegalovirus exposure and HLA in healthy donors. V gave up 8 bases and J gave up 2 bases; unmatched junction bases: 8. CDR1 and CDR2 from the germline V gene are SEHNR and FQNEAQ (reference sequence). The CDR3 runs 14 residues. PCR involved 60 Vbeta and 13 Jbeta primers. Profiling relied on immunoSEQ multiplex PCR, and the TCRdb table lists in-frame clones only, not all of them. The sample has around 130,000 clones, 70% to 85% seen once. Sequenced material: PBMCs. This clonotype was obtained from a woman aged 60 to 75 in good health and CMV-seropositive. The V and J genes are TRBV7-9 and TRBJ2-7, with 8 bases fitting TRBD1. CDR3 residues: CASSLGQVAYEQYF. The CDR3, as DNA: TGTGCCAGCTCCTTGGGACAGGTAGCCTACGAGCAGTACTTC.